The 31 T cell receptor beta chains below were found in one sample sequenced in a study of T cells expressing NK-cell markers. TCRdb reworked the 5' RACE reads into one entry per CDR3 protein, no DNA. The data include about 460,000 distinct CDR3 sequences; the top ten clones carry 1.4%. The source material was blood T cells: a sorted CD56 or NKG2C T cell subset, CD4+ or CD8+ T cells, or bulk PBMC T cells (not recorded which). The receptors shown here come from a woman aged 50 to 60 in good health.

The V and J genes are TRBV20-1 and TRBJ2-7; TCRdb's assignment of TRBD1 cannot be checked, as there is no DNA. The germline V gene has CDR1 DFQATT and CDR2 SNEGSKA (reference sequence). There are 15 residues in the CDR3. The CDR3 here is CSAPRPGQSLNEQYF.

J is TRBJ1-1 and V is TRBV29-1; TCRdb's D call, TRBD1, is unchecked because there is no DNA. Germline values: CDR1 SQVTM, CDR2 ANQGSEA. The CDR3 loop spans 15 amino acids. The CDR3 region is CSVRGGDRGPTEAFF.

The chain employs TRBV29-1 and TRBJ2-7; without DNA, the TCRdb call of TRBD2 cannot be checked. Germline assignment: CDR1 SQVTM and CDR2 ANQGSEA. CDR3 length: 13 amino acids. The CDR3 sequence: CSVVTSGPYEQYF.

J is TRBJ1-1 and V is TRBV20-1; TCRdb's D call, TRBD1, is unchecked because there is no DNA. CDR3 length equals 17 residues. Looked up from germline, CDR1 is DFQATT and CDR2 is SNEGSKA (reference sequence). The CDR3 region is CSARSGRGVLMNTEAFF.

The chain links TRBV25-1 to TRBJ1-6; there is no DNA to check the TCRdb D call of TRBD1. The CDR3 has 13 residues. Germline-derived CDR1 and CDR2 are MGHDK and SYGVNS. The CDR3 loop reads CASRRGDNSPLHF.

The rearrangement links TRBV27 to TRBJ2-1; TCRdb selects TRBD1, and the lack of DNA leaves this call unchecked. In germline, CDR1 is MNHEY, CDR2 SMNVEV (reference sequence). The CDR3 sequence is 15 residues long. The CDR3 loop reads CASSANRGHNNEQFF.

The gene calls are TRBV9 and TRBJ2-1; the D call from TCRdb, TRBD1, cannot be confirmed without DNA. This CDR3 region has 14 residues. Germline CDR1 reads SGDLS; CDR2 reads YYNGEE. CDR3 in amino acids: CASSVGQGSPGEFF. The full variable domain, in which reference TRBV9 and TRBJ2-1 provide the parts outside the CDR3, is DSGVTQTPKHLITATGQRVTLRCSPRSGDLSVYWYQQSLDQGLQFLIQYYNGEERAKGNILERFSAQQFPDLHSELNLSSLELGDSALYFCASSVGQGSPGEFFGPGTRLTVL.

The chain combines TRBV19 with TRBJ1-3; TCRdb lists TRBD1, though no DNA is available to test this call. CDR3 length: 13 amino acids. Per germline, CDR1 LNHDA and CDR2 SQIVND (reference sequence). CDR3 sequence reads: CASSGGVGNTIYF.

This chain connects TRBV7-2 to TRBJ1-3. The CDR3 spans 16 residues. The V gene's germline CDR1 is SGHTA and CDR2 FQGNSA. The CDR3: CASSLSHGSSGNTIYF.

The chain combines TRBV5-1 with TRBJ2-3; TCRdb lists TRBD1, though no DNA is available to test this call. The length of the CDR3 is 15 residues. In germline, CDR1 is SGHRS, CDR2 YFSETQ. CDR3 region: CASTPGTGITDTQYF. Complete variable domain (other parts from reference TRBV5-1 and TRBJ2-3): KAGVTQTPRYLIKTRGQQVTLSCSPISGHRSVSWYQQTPGQGLQFLFEYFSETQRNKGNFPGRFSGRQFSNSRSEMNVSTLELGDSALYLCASTPGTGITDTQYFGPGTRLTVL.

The J gene is TRBJ2-3, the V gene TRBV20-1; TCRdb calls TRBD2, which cannot be checked without DNA. This CDR3 region has 16 residues. CDR1 is DFQATT, CDR2 SNEGSKA, per germline (reference sequence). CDR3 residues: CSANLLAALHTDTQYF.

The genes are TRBV7-8 and TRBJ1-5; TCRdb outputs TRBD1, but without DNA this stays unchecked. Germline CDR1 is SGHVS and CDR2 is FQNEAQ. The CDR3 loop spans 14 amino acids. The CDR3 reads CASSLSGRNQPQHF.

The J gene is TRBJ2-7, the V gene TRBV5-1; TCRdb's D call, TRBD1, is unchecked because there is no DNA. This CDR3 is built from 16 residues. CDR1 and CDR2 from the germline V gene are SGHRS and YFSETQ. The chain's CDR3 is CASSFQPGQGSYEQYF. The full variable domain, rest sourced from reference TRBV5-1 and TRBJ2-7, is KAGVTQTPRYLIKTRGQQVTLSCSPISGHRSVSWYQQTPGQGLQFLFEYFSETQRNKGNFPGRFSGRQFSNSRSEMNVSTLELGDSALYLCASSFQPGQGSYEQYFGPGTRLTVT.

This chain uses TRBV20-1 with TRBJ1-1. Germline lookup yields CDR1 DFQATT and CDR2 SNEGSKA (reference sequence). The CDR3 is 14 residues long. The CDR3 protein is CSAHSGWVNTEAFF.

The rearrangement uses TRBV29-1 and TRBJ2-5. The V gene's germline CDR1 is SQVTM and CDR2 ANQGSEA. CDR3 length equals 12 residues. The CDR3 region is CSVSSVQETQYF.

The gene calls are TRBV7-2 and TRBJ2-1; the TCRdb D gene call, TRBD2, has no DNA to confirm it. The germline gives CDR1 SGHTA, CDR2 FQGNSA. The CDR3 totals 14 residues. CDR3 region: CASSKGFRGDEQFF. Looking up the rest from reference TRBV7-2 and TRBJ2-1 gives the full variable domain: GAGVSQSPSNKVTEKGKDVELRCDPISGHTALYWYRQSLGQGLEFLIYFQGNSAPDKSGLPSDRFSAERTGGSVSTLTIQRTQQEDSAVYLCASSKGFRGDEQFFGPGTRLTVL.

CDR3 region: CSVVAGGYNEQFF. This rearrangement joins TRBV29-1 to TRBJ2-1; TCRdb names TRBD2, which stays unverified in the absence of DNA. The germline gives CDR1 SQVTM, CDR2 ANQGSEA. The CDR3 covers 13 residues.

The genes are TRBV6-2 or TRBV6-3 and TRBJ1-5. CDR1 MNHEY and CDR2 SVGEGT come from the germline V gene. CDR3 size: 13 residues. The CDR3 sequence is CASVNGGHQPQHF.

This sequence joins TRBV9 and TRBJ2-2; absent DNA, TCRdb's TRBD2 call cannot be checked. CDR1 and CDR2 (germline): SGDLS, YYNGEE. There are 15 residues in the CDR3. This chain's CDR3 is CASSGRDYTAGELFF.

The chain employs TRBV9 and TRBJ2-5; TCRdb calls TRBD1, which cannot be checked without DNA. The CDR3 has 13 residues. CDR1 SGDLS and CDR2 YYNGEE come from the germline V gene. The CDR3 loop is CASSEGGAETQYF.

This rearrangement joins TRBV12-3 or TRBV12-4 to TRBJ2-3; the D call from TCRdb, TRBD1, cannot be confirmed without DNA. The CDR3 is made up of 16 amino acids. CDR3 residues: CASSLATGVSTDTQYF.

CDR3 protein: CASSPLRSERTREQFF. The chain joins TRBV7-9 to TRBJ2-1; TCRdb's D call, TRBD2, is unchecked because there is no DNA. The CDR3 runs to 16 residues. Germline lookup yields CDR1 SEHNR and CDR2 FQNEAQ (reference sequence).

The V call is TRBV5-1, the J call TRBJ2-3; the TCRdb call, TRBD1, lacks DNA for checking. CDR3 length: 13 amino acids. CDR1 and CDR2 from the germline V gene are SGHRS and YFSETQ. CDR3 in amino acids: CASSSTVTDTQYF.

The chain has TRBV20-1 and TRBJ1-4. The germline CDR1 and CDR2 sequences are DFQATT and SNEGSKA (reference sequence). The CDR3 covers 18 residues. This chain's CDR3 is CSARDLGLRRTENEKLFF.

The chain links TRBV29-1 to TRBJ2-1; TCRdb outputs TRBD2, but without DNA this stays unchecked. CDR1 and CDR2 (germline): SQVTM, ANQGSEA. The CDR3 has 15 amino acids. The chain's CDR3 is CSVGTTSGRAYEQFF.

The CDR3: CASSEGQSYNEQFF. The rearrangement uses TRBV6-1 and TRBJ2-1. The germline V gene encodes CDR1 MNHNS and CDR2 SASEGT. There are 14 residues in the CDR3.

The genes are TRBV5-1 and TRBJ2-7; TCRdb lists TRBD1, though no DNA is available to test this call. Germline lookup yields CDR1 SGHRS and CDR2 YFSETQ. The CDR3 runs 19 residues. CDR3 protein: CASSLLSPQWTGAEDEQYF.

The CDR3: CASRTTGRNEQFF. This sequence joins TRBV25-1 and TRBJ2-1; the TRBD1 assignment by TCRdb is unverifiable without DNA. The CDR3 loop spans 13 amino acids. Germline values: CDR1 MGHDK, CDR2 SYGVNS.

This chain uses TRBV5-1 with TRBJ2-5; lacking DNA, the TRBD1 call made by TCRdb goes unchecked. The V gene's germline CDR1 is SGHRS and CDR2 YFSETQ. The CDR3 extends over 13 amino acids. The CDR3 spells CASSPGGFETQYF.

The chain carries TRBV12-3 or TRBV12-4 and TRBJ2-1; TCRdb reports TRBD2, a call that lacks DNA to check it against. This CDR3 has 14 residues. The chain's CDR3 is CASSPNTLTSAQFF.

V is TRBV5-1 and J is TRBJ2-1; the D call of TRBD2 rests on TCRdb alone, since no DNA is present to check it. CDR1 and CDR2 from the germline V gene are SGHRS and YFSETQ. There are 12 residues in the CDR3. The CDR3 reads CASRLTKNEQFF.